These 20 T cell receptor beta chains came from one sample sequenced in a study of neurological immune-mediated disorders. TCRdb fed the 5' RACE reads into MiXCR, producing one record per CDR3 protein. Among roughly 100,000 distinct CDR3 sequences listed, less than 14% were seen once. Time point defined: longitudinal time-point 3. The sequencing sample was made of PBMCs. The receptors were gathered from a female donor with HTLV-1-associated myelopathy (HAM/TSP).

This clonotype was recorded at least ten times. The chain has TRBV7-2 and TRBJ2-3; D perhaps matches TRBD2 (6 bases). The CDR3 length is 13 residues. In germline, CDR1 is SGHTA, CDR2 FQGNSA. Trimming stripped 0 bases from V and 6 bases from J, with 7 bases between. DNA for the CDR3: TGTGCCAGCAGCTTAGCTGGGGGGGATACGCAGTATTTT. It yields the protein CASSLAGGDTQYF.

This clonotype was recorded at least ten times. The genes are TRBV11-3 and TRBJ2-1; 10 bases agree with TRBD1. The CDR3 length is 17 residues. In germline, CDR1 is SGHNT, CDR2 YENEEA. V was clipped by 1 base and J by 2 bases; unmatched bases: 5. The CDR3 region is CASSLGQGASPYNEQFF. CDR3 nucleotide sequence: TGTGCCAGCAGCTTAGGACAGGGGGCGAGTCCCTACAATGAGCAGTTCTTC.

This clonotype was counted at least ten times. The V and J genes are TRBV4-1 and TRBJ2-3; no firm D call. V was trimmed by 5 bases and J by 6 bases, leaving 18 bases between them. The CDR3 length is 15 residues. CDR1 is MGHRA, CDR2 YSYEKL, per germline. The CDR3 DNA reads as TGCGCCAGCAGCACCGACCCATACGTCCAGGATACGCAGTATTTT. Its translation: CASSTDPYVQDTQYF.

Notes on this clonotype: The junction does not match germline at one end; this may be a read error. The J gene is TRBJ2-7, the V gene TRBV4-1; perhaps TRBD2 as D (5 bases). Germline CDR1 is MGHRA and CDR2 is YSYEKL. CDR3 size: 15 residues. The CDR3 coding sequence is TGCGCCAGCAGCCAACTCGGGTGGGGAGTCAACGAGCTGTACTTC. This translates into CASSQLGWGVNELYF.

Concerning this clonotype: Sequence at one end of the junction differs from germline and may be a read error. The chain links TRBV5-1 to TRBJ2-7; TRBD2 agrees at 8 bases. The V gene's germline CDR1 is SGHRS and CDR2 YFSETQ. The CDR3 is 13 amino acids. CDR3 sequence: CASSSGGNYEQYF. CDR3 sequence (DNA): TGTGCCAGCAGCTCGGGAGGGAACTACGAGCAGTACTTC.

This clonotype was found many times. Here the CDR3 reads CSASDRVGGNTIYF. The CDR3 DNA is TGCAGTGCCTCAGACAGGGTCGGTGGAAACACCATATATTTT. This sequence joins TRBV20-1 and TRBJ1-3; TRBD1 matches 7 bases. The germline V gene has CDR1 DFQATT and CDR2 SNEGSKA (reference sequence). V shed 6 bases and J 3 bases; nucleotides not matched to a gene: 8. The CDR3 consists of 14 residues.

This clonotype has a count of ten or more. This chain joins TRBV5-1 and TRBJ2-3, with D tentatively TRBD1 (5 bases). Trimming stripped 6 bases from V and 0 bases from J, with 14 bases between. The germline V gene encodes CDR1 SGHRS and CDR2 YFSETQ. The CDR3 has 15 residues. The CDR3 DNA reads as TGCGCCAGCAACATCTTTGGGGCCAGCACAGATACGCAGTATTTT. This sequence encodes CASNIFGASTDTQYF.

In regard to this clonotype: Mismatch with germline at one junction end may stem from a read error. The V gene is TRBV12-3 or TRBV12-4, the J gene TRBJ2-1, with D hard to call. There are 11 residues in the CDR3. Here the CDR3 reads CASGLSGEQFF. CDR3 coding DNA: TGTGCCAGCGGTTTGTCGGGTGAGCAGTTCTTC.

This chain connects TRBV5-5 to TRBJ2-7; D tentatively fits TRBD1 or TRBD2 (6 bases each). The length of the CDR3 is 15 residues. CDR1 is SGHKS, CDR2 YYEKEE, per germline (reference sequence). The ends were cut back, 4 bases at V and 0 bases at J, with 14 bases in the middle. The CDR3 loop reads CASSAGHGGSYEQYF. The CDR3 DNA follows: TGTGCCAGCAGCGCGGGACATGGGGGCTCCTACGAGCAGTACTTC.

This clonotype occurred many times. The V call is TRBV18, the J call TRBJ1-1; D uncertain. The V end lost 6 bases, the J end lost 1 base, and 9 bases lay between the germline ends. Germline V gene sequence: CDR1 KGHSH, CDR2 LQKENI. The CDR3 has 13 amino acids. CDR3 region: CASSSDGNTEAFF. The DNA of the CDR3 is TGTGCCAGCTCCTCGGACGGGAACACTGAAGCTTTCTTT.

This clonotype was recorded at least ten times. The gene calls are TRBV11-2 and TRBJ2-1, with a weak D call TRBD1 (6 bases). Germline V lookup: CDR1 SGHAT, CDR2 FQNNGV. The ends were cut back, 5 bases at V and 4 bases at J, with 15 bases in the middle. This CDR3 has 15 residues. The CDR3 sequence is CASSPNRETYNEQFF. The CDR3 bases are TGTGCCAGCAGCCCGAACAGGGAGACATACAATGAGCAGTTCTTC.

Ten or more counts support this clonotype. J is TRBJ2-5 and V is TRBV20-1; no reliable D call. This CDR3 has 12 residues. Looked up from germline, CDR1 is DFQATT and CDR2 is SNEGSKA (reference sequence). Between the trimmed V and J ends, which lost 3 bases and 1 base, there was a span of 6 bases. As DNA, the CDR3 is TGCAGTGCTAGGGGCAGCCAAGAGACCCAGTACTTC. The encoded protein is CSARGSQETQYF.

In its sample, this clonotype was seen many times. This chain links TRBV20-1 with TRBJ2-3; maybe TRBD2 (6 bases). CDR1 DFQATT and CDR2 SNEGSKA come from the germline V gene (reference sequence). Deletions cut 4 bases from V and 2 bases from J, with 16 bases between. The CDR3 runs 15 residues. The CDR3 nucleotides are TGCAGTGCTAACGAGGCGGGGAGGTTCACAGATACGCAGTATTTT. Translating it yields CSANEAGRFTDTQYF.

This clonotype was detected ten times or more. This sequence joins TRBV5-1 and TRBJ1-4; tentative D call: TRBD1 (5 bases). The CDR3 is made up of 14 amino acids. The V gene's germline CDR1 is SGHRS and CDR2 YFSETQ. Trimming removed 4 bases from V and 5 bases from J, with 12 bases in between. CDR3 in DNA: TGCGCCAGCAGCCAGCAGGGACGGAATGAAAAACTGTTTTTT. Translating it yields CASSQQGRNEKLFF.

A few counts support this clonotype. The chain uses TRBV5-1 and TRBJ2-3; no firm D call. This CDR3 spans 15 amino acids. V lost 4 bases to trimming and J lost 4 bases, with 16 bases between them. The germline gives CDR1 SGHRS, CDR2 YFSETQ. Here the CDR3 reads CASSPLWRRADTQYF. For the CDR3, the DNA is TGCGCCAGCAGCCCCCTGTGGCGTAGGGCAGATACGCAGTATTTT.

This clonotype showed up many times. The gene calls are TRBV5-1 and TRBJ2-5; D ambiguous. The CDR3 is made up of 14 amino acids. Germline assignment: CDR1 SGHRS and CDR2 YFSETQ. Trimming shortened V by 4 bases and J by 5 bases, and 15 bases separated the two germline ends. The CDR3 nucleotides read TGCGCCAGCAGCCCCGAGCCTAGGAGCGAGACCCAGTACTTC. This translates into CASSPEPRSETQYF.

This clonotype has a count of ten or more. This chain links TRBV20-1 with TRBJ2-3; TRBD1 agrees at 8 bases. Trimming removed 5 bases from V and 6 bases from J; junction bases left unmatched: 13. Germline CDR1 is DFQATT and CDR2 is SNEGSKA (reference sequence). The CDR3 length is 15 residues. The CDR3 coding sequence is TGCAGTGCTGGCAATGGACAGGGATCACCCGATACGCAGTATTTT. It is translated as CSAGNGQGSPDTQYF.

This clonotype was seen at least ten times. The chain employs TRBV12-3 or TRBV12-4 and TRBJ2-3, with D possibly matching TRBD1 (5 bases). Between the trimmed V and J ends, which lost 3 bases and 0 bases, there was a span of 10 bases. This CDR3 is built from 15 residues. The DNA of the CDR3 is TGTGCCAGCAGTTTTCGCAGGGTCAGCACAGATACGCAGTATTTT. It is translated as CASSFRRVSTDTQYF.

At least ten counts were recorded for this clonotype. The rearrangement uses TRBV20-1 and TRBJ2-5; D is tentatively TRBD1 or TRBD2 (5 bases each). The germline V gene has CDR1 DFQATT and CDR2 SNEGSKA (reference sequence). CDR3 length: 13 amino acids. V gave up 1 base and J gave up 4 bases, with 10 bases separating them. This CDR3 is CSARGGAGETQYF. Written as DNA, the CDR3 is TGCAGTGCTAGAGGAGGGGCGGGAGAGACCCAGTACTTC.

This clonotype was counted many times. The rearrangement joins TRBV7-7 to TRBJ2-3; TRBD2 matches 13 bases. CDR3 length equals 16 residues. Unmatched junction bases numbered 3, after V lost 5 bases and J lost 1 base. Looked up from germline, CDR1 is SSHAT and CDR2 is FNYEAQ (reference sequence). The CDR3 loop reads CASSPGTSGGTDTQYF. In DNA, the CDR3 is TGTGCCAGCAGCCCCGGGACTAGCGGGGGCACAGATACGCAGTATTTT.